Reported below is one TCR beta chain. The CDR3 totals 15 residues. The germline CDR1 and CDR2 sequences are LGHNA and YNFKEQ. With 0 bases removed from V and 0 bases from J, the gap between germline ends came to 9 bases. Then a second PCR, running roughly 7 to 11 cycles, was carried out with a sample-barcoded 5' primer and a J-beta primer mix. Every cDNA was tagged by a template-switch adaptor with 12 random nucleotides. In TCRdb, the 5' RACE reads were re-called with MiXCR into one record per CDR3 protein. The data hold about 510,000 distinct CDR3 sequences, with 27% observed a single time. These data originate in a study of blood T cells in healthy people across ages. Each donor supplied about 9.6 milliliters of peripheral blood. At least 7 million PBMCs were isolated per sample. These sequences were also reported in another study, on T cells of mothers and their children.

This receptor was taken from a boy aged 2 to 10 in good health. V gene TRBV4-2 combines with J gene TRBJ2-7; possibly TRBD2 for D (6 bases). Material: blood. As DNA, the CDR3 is TGTGCCAGCAGCCAAGACCCCGGGAGCTCCTACGAGCAGTACTTC. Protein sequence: CASSQDPGSSYEQYF.